A selection of T cell receptor beta chains follows, all from one sample in a study of cytomegalovirus exposure and HLA in healthy donors. The assay was immunoSEQ multiplex PCR, and TCRdb's table has in-frame clones only and misses some. The sample table includes about 140,000 clones. The sequenced material came from PBMCs. Receptors originate from a woman between 18 and 29 years old in good health and CMV-seronegative. The CDR3 runs from the conserved cysteine through the conserved F or W. Fields, in order: D gene, V gene, J gene, CDR3 length, CDR3 protein, CDR3 DNA. A D gene is named only where the DNA matches it firmly.

D: NA
V: TRBV18
J: TRBJ2-7
length: 15
CDR3: CASSPRAGPSYEQYF
DNA: TGTGCCAGCTCACCAAGAGCAGGTCCCTCCTACGAGCAGTACTTC

D: TRBD1
V: TRBV5-1
J: TRBJ2-7
length: 15
CDR3: CASSLAGTGVNEQYF
DNA: TGCGCCAGCAGCTTGGCCGGGACAGGGGTTAACGAGCAGTACTTC

D: TRBD2
V: TRBV6-4
J: TRBJ2-5
length: 20
CDR3: CASSPSETSGRWECGETQYF
DNA: TGTGCCAGCAGCCCCTCCGAAACTAGCGGGAGATGGGAGTGTGGAGAGACCCAGTACTTC

D: NA
V: TRBV6-5
J: TRBJ1-4
length: 15
CDR3: CASSYSGGWGEKLFF
DNA: TGTGCCAGCAGTTACTCCGGGGGTTGGGGTGAAAAACTGTTTTTT

D: NA
V: TRBV11-3
J: TRBJ1-2
length: 15
CDR3: CASSLEKGRAYGYAF
DNA: TGTGCCAGCAGCTTAGAAAAGGGCAGGGCCTATGGCTACGCCTTC

D: NA
V: TRBV5-6
J: TRBJ1-4
length: 13
CDR3: CASSRATNEKLFF
DNA: TGTGCCAGCAGCCGAGCAACTAATGAAAAACTGTTTTTT

D: TRBD2
V: TRBV6-1
J: TRBJ2-1
length: 13
CDR3: CASRAGATNEQFF
DNA: TGTGCCAGCAGGGCGGGAGCGACCAATGAGCAGTTCTTC

D: TRBD2
V: TRBV5-1
J: TRBJ2-5
length: 15
CDR3: CASSFGLAGVETQYF
DNA: TGCGCCAGCAGCTTCGGACTAGCGGGAGTCGAGACCCAGTACTTC

D: TRBD2
V: TRBV11-2
J: TRBJ2-7
length: 15
CDR3: CASSGRTSGRYEQYF
DNA: TGTGCCAGCAGCGGACGGACTAGCGGGAGGTACGAGCAGTACTTC

D: TRBD1
V: TRBV6-5
J: TRBJ1-1
length: 15
CDR3: CASSYYRTGGTEAFF
DNA: TGTGCCAGCAGTTACTACCGGACAGGGGGAACTGAAGCTTTCTTT

D: TRBD1
V: TRBV9
J: TRBJ2-7
length: 14
CDR3: CASSETGAPYEQYF
DNA: TGTGCCAGCAGCGAGACAGGGGCTCCCTACGAGCAGTACTTC

D: TRBD2
V: TRBV7-9
J: TRBJ2-1
length: 16
CDR3: CASSPPGGALYNEQFF
DNA: TGTGCCAGCAGCCCCCCGGGGGGGGCTCTCTACAATGAGCAGTTCTTC

D: TRBD2
V: TRBV5-1
J: TRBJ2-3
length: 16
CDR3: CASSNLASGTTDTQYF
DNA: TGCGCCAGCAGCAACCTCGCTAGCGGGACCACAGATACGCAGTATTTT

D: NA
V: TRBV27
J: TRBJ2-3
length: 12
CDR3: CASTSGTDTQYF
DNA: TGTGCCAGCACCAGCGGCACAGATACGCAGTATTTT

D: NA
V: TRBV18
J: TRBJ1-1
length: 12
CDR3: CASSRTGAEAFF
DNA: TGTGCCAGCTCCCGCACAGGCGCTGAAGCTTTCTTT

D: NA
V: TRBV27
J: TRBJ2-7
length: 12
CDR3: CASSSRWYEQYF
DNA: TGTGCCAGCAGTTCGAGGTGGTACGAGCAGTACTTC

D: TRBD2
V: TRBV6-1
J: TRBJ2-3
length: 14
CDR3: CASRPGLAAAAQYF
DNA: TGTGCCAGCAGACCGGGACTAGCGGCAGCCGCGCAGTATTTT

D: TRBD2
V: TRBV19
J: TRBJ2-7
length: 15
CDR3: CASSGGSGSSYEQYF
DNA: TGTGCCAGTAGTGGGGGTAGCGGGAGCTCCTACGAGCAGTACTTC

D: TRBD1
V: TRBV4-2
J: TRBJ1-4
length: 21
CDR3: CASSPHLRKQGQGPTNEKLFF
DNA: TGTGCCAGCAGCCCACACCTCCGAAAACAGGGACAGGGCCCCACTAATGAAAAACTGTTTTTT

D: TRBD1
V: TRBV7-9
J: TRBJ2-6
length: 18
CDR3: CASSQTDRGQAGANVLTF
DNA: TGTGCCAGCAGCCAGACGGACAGGGGGCAAGCTGGGGCCAACGTCCTGACTTTC

D: NA
V: TRBV30
J: TRBJ2-1
length: 11
CDR3: CAVEGLNEQFF
DNA: TGTGCCGTTGAGGGCCTCAATGAGCAGTTCTTC

D: TRBD1
V: TRBV9
J: TRBJ2-2
length: 16
CDR3: CASSVGTGVNPGELFF
DNA: TGTGCCAGCAGCGTGGGGACAGGGGTTAACCCCGGGGAGCTGTTTTTT

D: NA
V: TRBV7-7
J: TRBJ2-5
length: 14
CDR3: CASSLAGGWETQYF
DNA: TGTGCCAGCAGCTTAGCCGGGGGTTGGGAGACCCAGTACTTC

D: TRBD1
V: TRBV7-3
J: TRBJ2-1
length: 15
CDR3: CASSSRRTGFNEQFF
DNA: TGTGCCAGCAGCTCCCGTAGGACAGGGTTTAATGAGCAGTTCTTC

D: TRBD2
V: TRBV7-3
J: TRBJ2-5
length: 16
CDR3: CASSLTGGPDQETQYF
DNA: TGTGCCAGCAGCTTAACGGGAGGGCCTGACCAAGAGACCCAGTACTTC

D: TRBD2
V: TRBV29-1
J: TRBJ2-1
length: 16
CDR3: CSVGLAGALVKPEQFF
DNA: TGCAGCGTCGGACTAGCGGGAGCCCTCGTTAAGCCCGAGCAGTTCTTC

D: TRBD2
V: TRBV4-2
J: TRBJ2-2
length: 16
CDR3: CASSQEGIAGAGELFF
DNA: TGTGCCAGCAGCCAAGAGGGGATAGCGGGAGCCGGGGAGCTGTTTTTT

D: TRBD1
V: TRBV6-6
J: TRBJ1-2
length: 13
CDR3: CANRTGQVYGYTF
DNA: TGTGCCAACAGAACCGGACAGGTCTATGGCTACACCTTC

D: NA
V: TRBV4-3
J: TRBJ2-6
length: 16
CDR3: CASSETGISGANVLTF
DNA: TGCGCCAGCAGCGAAACAGGGATCTCTGGGGCCAACGTCCTGACTTTC

D: NA
V: TRBV30
J: TRBJ1-5
length: 14
CDR3: CAWRGGQPNQPQHF
DNA: TGTGCCTGGAGGGGGGGGCAACCCAATCAGCCCCAGCATTTT

D: NA
V: TRBV6-6
J: TRBJ2-5
length: 11
CDR3: CASSPSETQYF
DNA: TGTGCCAGCAGTCCCTCTGAGACCCAGTACTTC

D: TRBD1
V: TRBV7-9
J: TRBJ1-2
length: 14
CDR3: CASSEQGAFYGYTF
DNA: TGTGCCAGCAGCGAACAGGGGGCATTCTATGGCTACACCTTC

D: TRBD1
V: TRBV7-8
J: TRBJ1-1
length: 15
CDR3: CASSLAPAGGTEAFF
DNA: TGTGCCAGCAGCTTAGCTCCCGCAGGGGGCACTGAAGCTTTCTTT

D: TRBD1
V: TRBV28
J: TRBJ1-1
length: 15
CDR3: CASSSTGEVNTEAFF
DNA: TGTGCCAGCAGTTCGACAGGGGAGGTGAACACTGAAGCTTTCTTT

D: NA
V: TRBV13
J: TRBJ1-1
length: 15
CDR3: CASSPRQGMNTEAFF
DNA: TGTGCCAGCAGCCCTCGGCAGGGGATGAACACTGAAGCTTTCTTT

D: TRBD1
V: TRBV6-5
J: TRBJ1-1
length: 12
CDR3: CASSYPGQKAFF
DNA: TGTGCCAGCAGTTACCCGGGACAGAAAGCTTTCTTT

D: NA
V: TRBV7-7
J: TRBJ2-2
length: 13
CDR3: CASSTRLGGELFF
DNA: TGTGCCAGCAGCACCCGACTAGGCGGGGAGCTGTTTTTT

D: TRBD2
V: TRBV29-1
J: TRBJ2-5
length: 13
CDR3: CSVEWAGGETQYF
DNA: TGCAGCGTTGAATGGGCGGGAGGGGAGACCCAGTACTTC

D: TRBD2
V: TRBV4-1
J: TRBJ2-1
length: 14
CDR3: CASSQGLAENEQFF
DNA: TGCGCCAGCAGCCAAGGACTAGCGGAGAATGAGCAGTTCTTC

D: TRBD1
V: TRBV11-2
J: TRBJ1-4
length: 15
CDR3: CASSLSQGVLEKLFF
DNA: TGTGCCAGCAGCTTATCGCAGGGGGTATTAGAAAAACTGTTTTTT

D: TRBD1
V: TRBV28
J: TRBJ1-1
length: 13
CDR3: CAGSSGTGIEAFF
DNA: TGTGCCGGAAGCTCCGGGACAGGTATTGAAGCTTTCTTT

D: NA
V: TRBV9
J: TRBJ1-3
length: 19
CDR3: CASSVSPSGGKGPGNTIYF
DNA: TGTGCCAGCAGCGTATCGCCCTCGGGAGGGAAAGGACCTGGAAACACCATATATTTT

D: NA
V: TRBV15
J: TRBJ1-4
length: 15
CDR3: CATSRVGDRSEKLFF
DNA: TGTGCCACCAGCAGAGTAGGGGATCGGAGTGAAAAACTGTTTTTT

D: NA
V: TRBV27
J: TRBJ1-2
length: 16
CDR3: CASSFTLMSGAYGYTF
DNA: TGTGCCAGCAGTTTCACCTTGATGTCAGGGGCCTATGGCTACACCTTC

D: NA
V: TRBV30
J: TRBJ1-2
length: 13
CDR3: CAWSVPPGSGYTF
DNA: TGTGCCTGGAGTGTCCCCCCTGGGAGTGGCTACACCTTC

D: NA
V: TRBV6-4
J: TRBJ2-1
length: 15
CDR3: CASSDSSGSYNEQFF
DNA: TGTGCCAGCAGTGACTCGAGCGGCTCCTACAATGAGCAGTTCTTC

D: NA
V: TRBV6-6
J: TRBJ2-7
length: 14
CDR3: CASNPGQTTYEQYF
DNA: TGTGCCAGCAATCCGGGACAAACGACCTACGAGCAGTACTTC

D: NA
V: TRBV5-6
J: TRBJ2-7
length: 15
CDR3: CASSLERTRGYEQYF
DNA: TGTGCCAGCAGCTTGGAAAGAACGCGGGGCTACGAGCAGTACTTC

D: NA
V: TRBV4-1
J: TRBJ1-3
length: 15
CDR3: CASSQDGGAGNTIYF
DNA: TGCGCCAGCAGCCAAGATGGGGGGGCTGGAAACACCATATATTTT

D: NA
V: TRBV21-1
J: TRBJ1-5
length: 13
CDR3: CASSKVIDQPQHF
DNA: TGTGCCAGCAGCAAAGTAATCGATCAGCCCCAGCATTTT

D: NA
V: TRBV18
J: TRBJ1-1
length: 16
CDR3: CASSPRQGRTGTEAFF
DNA: TGTGCCAGCTCACCACGGCAGGGTAGAACGGGCACTGAAGCTTTCTTT

D: NA
V: TRBV6-1
J: TRBJ1-3
length: 12
CDR3: CASSALAGGIYF
DNA: TGTGCCAGCAGTGCCTTAGCGGGAGGCATATATTTT

D: TRBD1
V: TRBV15
J: TRBJ2-4
length: 15
CDR3: CATSGGTAPKNIQYF
DNA: TGTGCCACCAGCGGTGGGACAGCGCCGAAAAACATTCAGTACTTC

D: NA
V: TRBV30
J: TRBJ2-7
length: 12
CDR3: CAWNGGTYEQYF
DNA: TGTGCCTGGAATGGCGGAACCTACGAGCAGTACTTC

D: TRBD1
V: TRBV2
J: TRBJ2-7
length: 14
CDR3: CASTTGTGLYEQYF
DNA: TGTGCCAGCACAACCGGGACAGGACTTTACGAGCAGTACTTC

D: TRBD1
V: TRBV9
J: TRBJ2-3
length: 14
CDR3: CASSPGQAADTQYF
DNA: TGTGCCAGCAGCCCGGGACAGGCTGCAGATACACAGTATTTT

D: NA
V: TRBV7-2
J: TRBJ2-2
length: 16
CDR3: CASSLVPAGNTGELFF
DNA: TGTGCCAGCAGCTTAGTCCCAGCGGGGAACACCGGGGAGCTGTTTTTT

D: NA
V: TRBV7-9
J: TRBJ1-2
length: 12
CDR3: CATRQDSGGYTF
DNA: TGTGCCACCAGGCAAGATAGTGGTGGCTACACCTTC

D: NA
V: TRBV6-5
J: TRBJ1-1
length: 13
CDR3: CASSSTGHTEAFF
DNA: TGTGCCAGCAGTTCGACAGGTCACACTGAAGCTTTCTTT

D: TRBD2
V: TRBV6-1
J: TRBJ2-1
length: 17
CDR3: CASSEGAGGGAWDEQFF
DNA: TGTGCCAGCAGTGAAGGGGCGGGAGGAGGGGCCTGGGATGAGCAGTTCTTC